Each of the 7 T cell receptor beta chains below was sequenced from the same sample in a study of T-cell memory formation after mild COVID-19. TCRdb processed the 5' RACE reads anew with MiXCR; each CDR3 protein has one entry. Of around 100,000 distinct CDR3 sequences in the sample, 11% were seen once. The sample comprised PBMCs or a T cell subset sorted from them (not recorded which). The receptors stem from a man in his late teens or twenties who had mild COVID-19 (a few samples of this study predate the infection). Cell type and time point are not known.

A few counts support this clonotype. CDR3 sequence reads: CASSPFLSGGAYEQYF. CDR3 DNA sequence: TGTGCCAGCAGCCCCTTCTTAAGCGGGGGGGCCTACGAGCAGTACTTC. The chain is built from TRBV3-1 and TRBJ2-7; 10 nucleotides align to TRBD2. Trimming took 4 bases from V and 2 from J; bases not matched to a gene: 8. Germline CDR1 and CDR2: LGHDT and YNNKEL (reference sequence). This CDR3 has 16 amino acids.

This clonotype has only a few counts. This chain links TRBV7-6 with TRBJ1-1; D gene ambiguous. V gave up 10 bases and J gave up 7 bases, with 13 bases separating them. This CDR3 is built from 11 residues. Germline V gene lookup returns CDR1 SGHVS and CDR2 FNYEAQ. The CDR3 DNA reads TGTGCCACCGCGGACGGCTATGAAGCTTTCTTT. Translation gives CATADGYEAFF.

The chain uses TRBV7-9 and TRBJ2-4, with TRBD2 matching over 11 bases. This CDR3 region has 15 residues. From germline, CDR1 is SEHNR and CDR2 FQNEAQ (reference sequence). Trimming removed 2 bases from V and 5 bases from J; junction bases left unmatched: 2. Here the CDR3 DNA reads TGTGCCAGCAGCTTAACTAGCGGGGGCCAAAACATTCAGTACTTC. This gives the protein CASSLTSGGQNIQYF.

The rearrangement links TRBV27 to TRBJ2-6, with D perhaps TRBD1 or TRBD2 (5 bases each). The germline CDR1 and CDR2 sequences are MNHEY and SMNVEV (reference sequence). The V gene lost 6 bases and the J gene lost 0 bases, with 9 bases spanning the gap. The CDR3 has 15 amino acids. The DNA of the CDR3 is TGTGCCAGCAGGGCAGGGACCTCTGGGGCCAACGTCCTGACTTTC. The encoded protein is CASRAGTSGANVLTF. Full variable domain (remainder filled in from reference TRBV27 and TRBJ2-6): EAQVTQNPRYLITVTGKKLTVTCSQNMNHEYMSWYRQDPGLGLRQIYYSMNVEVTDKGDVPEGYKVSRKEKRNFPLILESPSPNQTSLYFCASRAGTSGANVLTFGAGSRLTVL.

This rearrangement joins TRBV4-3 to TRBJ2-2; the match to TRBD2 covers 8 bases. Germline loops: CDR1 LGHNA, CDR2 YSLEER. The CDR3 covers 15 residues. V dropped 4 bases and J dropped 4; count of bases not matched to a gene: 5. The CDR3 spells CASSPHGGGTGELFF. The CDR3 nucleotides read TGCGCCAGCAGCCCCCACGGGGGGGGCACCGGGGAGCTGTTTTTT.

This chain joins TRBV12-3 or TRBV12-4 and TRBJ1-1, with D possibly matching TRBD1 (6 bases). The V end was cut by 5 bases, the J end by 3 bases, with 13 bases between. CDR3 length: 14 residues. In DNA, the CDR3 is TGTGCCAGCAGTCTGCAGGGGCCTTACACTGAAGCTTTCTTT. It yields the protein CASSLQGPYTEAFF.

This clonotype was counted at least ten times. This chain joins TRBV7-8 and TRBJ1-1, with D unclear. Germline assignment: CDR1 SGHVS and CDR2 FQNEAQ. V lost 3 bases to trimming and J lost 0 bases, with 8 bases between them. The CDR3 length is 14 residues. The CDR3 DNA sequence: TGTGCCAGCAGCTTTCAGGCCATGAACACTGAAGCTTTCTTT. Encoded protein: CASSFQAMNTEAFF.